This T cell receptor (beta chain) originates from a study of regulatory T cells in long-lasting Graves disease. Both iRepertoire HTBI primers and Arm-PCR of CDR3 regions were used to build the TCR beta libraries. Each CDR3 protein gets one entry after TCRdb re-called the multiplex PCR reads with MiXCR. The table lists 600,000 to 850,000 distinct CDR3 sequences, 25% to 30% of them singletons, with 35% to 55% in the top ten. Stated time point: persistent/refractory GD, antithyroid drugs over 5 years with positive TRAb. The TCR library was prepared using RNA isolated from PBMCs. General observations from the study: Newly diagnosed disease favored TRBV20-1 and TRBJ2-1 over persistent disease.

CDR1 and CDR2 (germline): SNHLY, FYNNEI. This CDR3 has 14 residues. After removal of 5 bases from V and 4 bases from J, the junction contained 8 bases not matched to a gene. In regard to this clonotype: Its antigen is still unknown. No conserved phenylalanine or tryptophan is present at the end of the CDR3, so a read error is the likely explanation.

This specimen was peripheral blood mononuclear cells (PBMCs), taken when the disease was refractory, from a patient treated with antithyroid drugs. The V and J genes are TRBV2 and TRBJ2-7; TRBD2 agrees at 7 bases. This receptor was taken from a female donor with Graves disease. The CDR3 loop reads CASSLGGSTYEQYY. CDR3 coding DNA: TGTGCCAGCAGTTTGGGCGGGAGTACTTACGAGCAGTACTAC.